The 25 T cell receptor beta chains given below trace back to one sample, sequenced in a study of Ad26.COV2.S vaccination and SARS-CoV-2 variants. Treatment specified: around 19 received Ad26.COV2.S at low or high dose, single or two shots; about 5 received placebo; per-sample allocation not given. Sampling took place 63 days after the first vaccine or placebo injection. Using immunoSEQ multiplex PCR, the repertoire was profiled, and TCRdb retains in-frame clones only, with some absent. The sample includes approximately 480,000 clones, approximately 88% seen only once; the top ten take about 13%. The source was peripheral blood, collected in a trial of Ad26.COV2.S vaccine versus placebo. These receptors all come from a person between 18 and 59 years old who received the Ad26.COV2.S COVID-19 vaccine or a placebo.

The chain has TRBV7-6 and TRBJ2-3, with a tentative D call TRBD2 (5 bases). V was pared by 1 base and J by 5 bases, with 7 bases between. The CDR3 contains 13 residues. The germline V gene encodes CDR1 SGHVS and CDR2 FNYEAQ. The chain's CDR3 is CASSLVGGDTQYF. The CDR3 DNA sequence: TGTGCCAGCAGCTTAGTCGGAGGAGATACGCAGTATTTT.

This clone has more than one count but fewer than ten. The gene calls are TRBV29-1 and TRBJ1-2; D unresolved. The CDR3 loop spans 12 amino acids. V was shortened by 7 bases and J by 3 bases, with 12 bases between the two germline ends. Germline CDR1 is SQVTM and CDR2 is ANQGSEA. The chain's CDR3 is CSAKQAHYGYTF. The DNA of the CDR3 is TGCAGCGCTAAGCAGGCCCACTATGGCTACACCTTC.

The chain uses TRBV7-9 and TRBJ2-1; no definite D call. The V end was cut by 10 bases, the J end by 1 base, with 11 bases between. The germline gives CDR1 SEHNR, CDR2 FQNEAQ (reference sequence). CDR3 length equals 13 residues. The CDR3 loop reads CAIRLGSYNEQFF. The CDR3, as DNA: TGTGCCATCCGTCTTGGGTCCTACAATGAGCAGTTCTTC.

V gene TRBV30 combines with J gene TRBJ1-4; unclear D gene. The germline CDR1 and CDR2 sequences are GTSNPN and SVGIG (reference sequence). The CDR3 runs 13 residues. The germline V and J ends were trimmed by 4 bases and 8 bases, with 14 bases remaining between them. The CDR3 nucleotides are TGTGCCTGGAAAGTTGGCTTAGGCGAAAAACTGTTTTTT. Translating it yields CAWKVGLGEKLFF.

The table lists this clone with a few counts. The chain carries TRBV28 and TRBJ2-3; perhaps D is TRBD1 or TRBD2 (5 bases each). Germline CDR1 MDHEN, CDR2 SYDVKM. Between the trimmed V and J ends, which lost 6 bases and 6 bases, there was a span of 10 bases. CDR3 length: 12 amino acids. CDR3 sequence: CASSPEGDTQYF. The CDR3 DNA is TGTGCCAGCAGCCCAGAGGGGGATACGCAGTATTTT.

The chain links TRBV5-3 to TRBJ2-7; D uncertain. TRBV5-3 is given ORF status, its function remaining uncertain. Trimming left V 4 bases short and J 3 bases short, with 17 bases between. This CDR3 is built from 15 residues. The CDR3 here is CARSSRPHWDYEQYF. The CDR3 DNA follows: TGTGCCAGAAGCAGCCGACCCCATTGGGACTACGAGCAGTACTTC.

The chain links TRBV6-5 to TRBJ2-1; either TRBD1 or TRBD2 may supply D (5 bases each). V lost 6 bases and J 5 bases, leaving 11 bases between the germline ends. From germline, CDR1 is MNHEY and CDR2 SVGAGI. This CDR3 comprises 13 residues. The CDR3: CASRTGPNNEQFF. The CDR3 bases are TGTGCCAGCAGGACGGGACCCAACAATGAGCAGTTCTTC.

The chain is built from TRBV29-1 and TRBJ1-5; TRBD1 agrees at 10 bases. V shed 6 bases and J 5 bases; nucleotides not matched to a gene: 7. This CDR3 has 14 amino acids. The germline V gene encodes CDR1 SQVTM and CDR2 ANQGSEA. The CDR3 here is CSVGDRGAYQPQHF. In DNA, the CDR3 is TGCAGCGTAGGGGACAGGGGAGCATATCAGCCCCAGCATTTT.

This clone was detected only a few times. This sequence joins TRBV27 and TRBJ2-2; 8 bases agree with TRBD2. CDR3 size: 15 residues. Germline CDR1 MNHEY, CDR2 SMNVEV (reference sequence). V lost 8 bases to trimming and J lost 2 bases; unmatched junction nucleotides: 7. In DNA form, the CDR3 reads TGTGCCAGCGCACGGACTAGCATAAACACCGGGGAGCTGTTTTTT. It yields the protein CASARTSINTGELFF.

V and J are TRBV5-1 and TRBJ1-1, with D possibly being TRBD1 (6 bases). The CDR3 extends over 16 amino acids. Germline assignment: CDR1 SGHRS and CDR2 YFSETQ. Trimming cost V 4 bases and J 0 bases, with 16 bases left between them. CDR3 sequence: CASSRGWGLLNTEAFF. The CDR3 coding sequence is TGCGCCAGCAGCAGGGGATGGGGGCTATTGAACACTGAAGCTTTCTTT.

This clone was seen just once. The genes are TRBV7-2 and TRBJ2-1; possible D gene TRBD2, 6 bases. CDR1 is SGHTA, CDR2 FQGNSA, per germline. The ends were cut back, 3 bases at V and 9 bases at J, with 21 bases in the middle. This CDR3 has 16 amino acids. CDR3 DNA sequence: TGTGCCAGCAGCTTCTTACTCGGGAGTTTGGGTGGTGAGCAGTTCTTC. Protein: CASSFLLGSLGGEQFF.

This clone was counted once. The V gene is TRBV27, the J gene TRBJ1-1; D ambiguous. V lost 6 bases to trimming and J lost 0 bases, with 8 bases between them. The CDR3 loop spans 13 amino acids. The germline gives CDR1 MNHEY, CDR2 SMNVEV (reference sequence). The DNA for the CDR3 is TGTGCCAGCAGCCTAGAAATGAACACTGAAGCTTTCTTT. It encodes CASSLEMNTEAFF.

The V call is TRBV28, the J call TRBJ1-6; D not resolved. CDR3 length equals 12 residues. CDR1 MDHEN and CDR2 SYDVKM come from the germline V gene. V was shortened by 6 bases and J by 13 bases, with 13 bases between the two germline ends. Written as DNA, the CDR3 is TGTGCCAGCAGCCCCGCCGGCGGGCCCCTCCACTTT. As protein: CASSPAGGPLHF. Full variable domain (missing parts from reference TRBV28 and TRBJ1-6): DVKVTQSSRYLVKRTGEKVFLECVQDMDHENMFWYRQDPGLGLRLIYFSYDVKMKEKGDIPEGYSVSREKKERFSLILESASTNQTSMYLCASSPAGGPLHFGNGTRLTVT.

The V call is TRBV19, the J call TRBJ1-3, with D unclear. The CDR3 runs to 13 residues. CDR1 is LNHDA, CDR2 SQIVND, per germline (reference sequence). Trimming left V 5 bases short and J 0 bases short, with 5 bases between. The CDR3: CASSANSGNTIYF. The DNA for the CDR3 is TGTGCCAGTAGTGCAAACTCTGGAAACACCATATATTTT.

The chain employs TRBV28 and TRBJ2-3; D is uncertain. This CDR3 has 15 residues. Between the trimmed V and J ends, which lost 7 bases and 0 bases, there was a span of 14 bases. Looked up from germline, CDR1 is MDHEN and CDR2 is SYDVKM. CDR3 bases: TGTGCCAGCACCGGGCTGGGTTTGAGCACAGATACGCAGTATTTT. Translation gives CASTGLGLSTDTQYF.

V and J are TRBV3-1 (or the pseudogene TRBV3-2) and TRBJ2-7; 8 bases are shared with TRBD2. V gave up 5 bases and J gave up 5 bases; unmatched junction bases: 23. The germline V gene has CDR1 LGHDT and CDR2 YNNKEL (reference sequence). The CDR3 has 19 residues. The CDR3 sequence is CASSSYSGGVDPLSDEQYF. Here the CDR3 DNA reads TGTGCCAGCAGCTCGTACAGCGGGGGCGTAGACCCCCTCTCGGACGAGCAGTACTTC.

The gene calls are TRBV6-5 and TRBJ1-1; TRBD1 is a possible D gene (5 bases). CDR1 is MNHEY and CDR2 is SVGAGI in the germline V gene. Trimming cost V 2 bases and J 6 bases, with 10 bases left between them. There are 13 residues in the CDR3. CDR3 loop: CASSYRDSPEAFF. CDR3 bases: TGTGCCAGCAGTTACCGCGACAGCCCTGAAGCTTTCTTT.

This clone was detected once. This chain connects TRBV4-3 to TRBJ2-1, with TRBD2 as a possible D gene (6 bases). The germline gives CDR1 LGHNA, CDR2 YSLEER. There are 15 residues in the CDR3. Deletions cut 3 bases from V and 6 bases from J, with 15 bases between. CDR3 nucleotide sequence: TGCGCCAGCAGCCAGGCGTGGGACTTCCTCAATGAGCAGTTCTTC. This sequence encodes CASSQAWDFLNEQFF.

V usage is TRBV2 and J usage is TRBJ2-7; TRBD2 matches 8 bases. The CDR3 runs to 15 residues. CDR1 is SNHLY, CDR2 FYNNEI, per germline. V was clipped by 4 bases and J by 2 bases; unmatched bases: 7. DNA for the CDR3: TGTGCCAGCAGTGGGGTAGCGGGACTCACCTACGAGCAGTACTTC. Amino acids: CASSGVAGLTYEQYF.

The chain recombines TRBV10-3 with TRBJ2-2; D is perhaps TRBD2 (6 bases). CDR3 size: 16 residues. Germline V lookup: CDR1 ENHRY, CDR2 SYGVKD. V lost 2 bases and J 4 bases, leaving 14 bases between the germline ends. CDR3 protein: CAISEAPGGTTGELFF. CDR3 in DNA: TGTGCCATCAGTGAGGCCCCTGGCGGGACCACCGGGGAGCTGTTTTTT.

This rearrangement joins TRBV7-9 to TRBJ1-4, with unresolved D. Germline CDR1 SEHNR, CDR2 FQNEAQ (reference sequence). CDR3 size: 14 residues. V lost 1 base to trimming and J lost 10 bases, with 13 bases between them. The CDR3 DNA sequence: TGTGCCAGCAGCTTAGTCGCCGGCGTCGGAAAACTGTTTTTT. Translated, it gives CASSLVAGVGKLFF. The variable domain in full, completed from reference TRBV7-9 and TRBJ1-4, reads DTGVSQNPRHKITKRGQNVTFRCDPISEHNRLYWYRQTLGQGPEFLTYFQNEAQLEKSRLLSDRFSAERPKGSFSTLEIQRTEQGDSAMYLCASSLVAGVGKLFFGSGTQLSVL.

The chain links TRBV9 to TRBJ2-2; no definite D call. V gave up 0 bases and J gave up 6 bases, with 9 bases separating them. Germline CDR1 and CDR2: SGDLS and YYNGEE. The CDR3 runs 14 residues. The CDR3 sequence: CASSVAHPAGELFF. CDR3 nucleotides: TGTGCCAGCAGCGTAGCCCACCCGGCCGGGGAGCTGTTTTTT.

The rearrangement links TRBV7-2 to TRBJ2-1; 7 positions agree with TRBD2. V shed 1 base, J shed 5 bases, and the junction held 8 bases outside the gene matches. Germline-derived CDR1 and CDR2 are SGHTA and FQGNSA. The CDR3 runs to 16 residues. The CDR3 DNA reads as TGTGCCAGCAGCTTAGAAGGCGGGAGTTGGGACAATGAGCAGTTCTTC. Amino acids: CASSLEGGSWDNEQFF.

The CDR3 DNA reads as TGTGCCTGGAAGGTGGGCGGGGGCTTCTCCAATGAAAAACTGTTTTTT. This gives the protein CAWKVGGGFSNEKLFF. V and J are TRBV30 and TRBJ1-4; tentatively, D is TRBD1 (6 bases). With 4 bases removed from V and 5 bases from J, the gap between germline ends came to 20 bases. Germline lookup yields CDR1 GTSNPN and CDR2 SVGIG (reference sequence). This CDR3 is 16 amino acids long.

This clone was seen a handful of times. The gene calls are TRBV6-5 and TRBJ1-1, with D hard to call. CDR1 is MNHEY and CDR2 is SVGAGI in the germline V gene. Trimming stripped 5 bases from V and 1 base from J, with 14 bases between. CDR3 length: 15 residues. The CDR3 coding sequence is TGTGCCAGCAGTCGAAGCCGGCTCCGGAACACTGAAGCTTTCTTT. Protein product: CASSRSRLRNTEAFF.